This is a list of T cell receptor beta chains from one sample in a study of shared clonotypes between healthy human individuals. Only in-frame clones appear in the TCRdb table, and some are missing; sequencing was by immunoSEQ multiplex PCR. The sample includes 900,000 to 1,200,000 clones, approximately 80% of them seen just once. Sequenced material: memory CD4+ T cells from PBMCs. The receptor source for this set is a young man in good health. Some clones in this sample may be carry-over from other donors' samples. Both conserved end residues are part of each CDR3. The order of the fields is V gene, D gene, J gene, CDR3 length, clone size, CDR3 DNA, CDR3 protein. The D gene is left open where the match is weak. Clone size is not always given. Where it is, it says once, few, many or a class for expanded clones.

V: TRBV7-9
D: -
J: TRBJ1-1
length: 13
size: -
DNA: TGTGCCAGCAGCCTGACACCTGACACTGAAGCTTTCTTT
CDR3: CASSLTPDTEAFF

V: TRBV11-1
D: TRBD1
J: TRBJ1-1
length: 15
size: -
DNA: TGTGCCAGCAGCTCTAACCCCGGACAGGGTGCTGAAGCTTTCTTT
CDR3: CASSSNPGQGAEAFF

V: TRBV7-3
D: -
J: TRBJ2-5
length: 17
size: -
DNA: TGTGCCAGCAGCTTAACAGGCCCCGGGACAAACCAAGAGACCCAGTACTTC
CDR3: CASSLTGPGTNQETQYF

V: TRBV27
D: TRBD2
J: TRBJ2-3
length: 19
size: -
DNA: TGTGCCAGCAGTTTATGGGGTTCTCGCGGGAGAGGGGGCACAGATACGCAGTATTTT
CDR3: CASSLWGSRGRGGTDTQYF

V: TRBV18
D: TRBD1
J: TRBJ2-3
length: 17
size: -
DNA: TGTGCCAGCTCACCGCTGGGACAGGGCGCCCCCACAGATACGCAGTATTTT
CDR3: CASSPLGQGAPTDTQYF

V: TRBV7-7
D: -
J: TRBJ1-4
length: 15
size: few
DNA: TGTGCCAGCAGCTTGGTAGCTGGAACTAATGAAAAACTGTTTTTT
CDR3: CASSLVAGTNEKLFF

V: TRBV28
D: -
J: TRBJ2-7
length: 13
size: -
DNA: TGTGCCAGCACCCGAGTGACTCTCTACGAGCAGTACTTC
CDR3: CASTRVTLYEQYF

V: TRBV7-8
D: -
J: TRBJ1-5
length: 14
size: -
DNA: TGTGCCAGCAGCTTAGAGAACAGCAATCAGCCCCAGCATTTT
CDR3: CASSLENSNQPQHF

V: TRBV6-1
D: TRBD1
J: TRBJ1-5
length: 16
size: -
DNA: TGTGCCAGCAGTGAGGGTTTTGGGACAGGCAATCAGCCCCAGCATTTT
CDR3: CASSEGFGTGNQPQHF

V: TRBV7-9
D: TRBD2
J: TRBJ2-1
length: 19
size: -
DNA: TGTGCCAGCAGCTTAAAGTCTAGCGGGATACCGACCGGTGCCAATGAGCAGTTCTTC
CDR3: CASSLKSSGIPTGANEQFF

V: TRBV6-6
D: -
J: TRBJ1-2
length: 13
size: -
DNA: TGTGCCACGCAGCGGGGGGGGAGATATGGCTACACCTTC
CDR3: CATQRGGRYGYTF

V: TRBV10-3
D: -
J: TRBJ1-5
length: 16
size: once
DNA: TGTGCCATCAGTGAGGACCAGGGTGAAGGCAATCAGCCCCAGCATTTT
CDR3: CAISEDQGEGNQPQHF

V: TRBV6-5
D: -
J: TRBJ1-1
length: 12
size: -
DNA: TGTGCCAGCAGTTACAGGAACACTGAAGCTTTCTTT
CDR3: CASSYRNTEAFF

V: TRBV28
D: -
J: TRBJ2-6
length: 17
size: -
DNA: TGTGCCAGCAGGGGCACCCAAGGGGTCTCTGGGGCCAACGTCCTGACTTTC
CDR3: CASRGTQGVSGANVLTF

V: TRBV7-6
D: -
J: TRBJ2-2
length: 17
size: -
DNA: TGTGCCAGCAGCTTAGGTTGGCGATCTGGGAACACCGGGGAGCTGTTTTTT
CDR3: CASSLGWRSGNTGELFF

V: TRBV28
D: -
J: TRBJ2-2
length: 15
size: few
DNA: TGTGCCAGCAGCTCCCCAACCGGGGTCACGAGGGAGCTGTTTTTT
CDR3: CASSSPTGVTRELFF

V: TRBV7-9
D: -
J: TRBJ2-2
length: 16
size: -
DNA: TGTGCCAGCAGTAACCAGAGGGCTACTGGCACCGGGGAGCTGTTTTTT
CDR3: CASSNQRATGTGELFF

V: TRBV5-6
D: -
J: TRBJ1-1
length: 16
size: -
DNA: TGTGCCAGCAGCTTGGTATCGGGCAGGGTGAACACTGAAGCTTTCTTT
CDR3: CASSLVSGRVNTEAFF

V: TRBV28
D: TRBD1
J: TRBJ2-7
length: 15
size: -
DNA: TGTGCCAGCATCGCCGGGACAGGGGGGGCCTACGAGCAGTACTTC
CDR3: CASIAGTGGAYEQYF

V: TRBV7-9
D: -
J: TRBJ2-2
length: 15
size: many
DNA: TGTGCCAGCAGCCGGGGCGTCGGAGGCACCGGGGAGCTGTTTTTT
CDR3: CASSRGVGGTGELFF

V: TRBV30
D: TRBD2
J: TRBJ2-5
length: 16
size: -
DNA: TGTGCCTGGAGTTCCGTCCTATCTAGCGGGGTAGGGACCCAGTACTTC
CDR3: CAWSSVLSSGVGTQYF

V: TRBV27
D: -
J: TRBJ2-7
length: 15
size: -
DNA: TGTGCCAGCAGTTTGCCGGTTGCCCCTTCCTACGAGCAGTACTTC
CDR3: CASSLPVAPSYEQYF

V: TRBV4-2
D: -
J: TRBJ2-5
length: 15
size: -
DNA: TGTGCCAGCAGCCAAAAACCAGGGGAGCAAGAGACCCAGTACTTC
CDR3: CASSQKPGEQETQYF

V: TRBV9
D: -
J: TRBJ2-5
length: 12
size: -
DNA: TGTGCCAGCAGCCAGACCGACGGCGCCCAGTACTTC
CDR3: CASSQTDGAQYF

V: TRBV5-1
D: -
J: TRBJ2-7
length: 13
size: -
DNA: TGCGCCAGCAGCTGGACCGACCGTCTGGAGCAGTACTTC
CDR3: CASSWTDRLEQYF

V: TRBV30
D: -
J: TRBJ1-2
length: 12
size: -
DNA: TGTGCCTGGAGCGTAGACAGATATGGCTACACCTTC
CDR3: CAWSVDRYGYTF

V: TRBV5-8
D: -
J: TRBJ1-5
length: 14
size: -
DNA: TGTGCCAGCAGCCTTGATCAGGGCAATCAGCCCCAGCATTTT
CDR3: CASSLDQGNQPQHF

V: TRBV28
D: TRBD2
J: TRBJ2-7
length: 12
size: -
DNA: TGTGCCAGCAGTCTGGGGGGGTACGAGCAGTACTTC
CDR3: CASSLGGYEQYF

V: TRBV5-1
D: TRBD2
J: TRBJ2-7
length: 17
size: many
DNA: TGCGCCAGCAGCCCAGGACTAGCGGGAGACGGCTCCTACGAGCAGTACTTC
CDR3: CASSPGLAGDGSYEQYF

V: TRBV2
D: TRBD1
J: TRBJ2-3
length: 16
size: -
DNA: TGTGCCAGCAGTGAAACCACAGGGGCCCGCACAGATACGCAGTATTTT
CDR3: CASSETTGARTDTQYF

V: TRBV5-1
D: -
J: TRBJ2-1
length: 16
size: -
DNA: TGCGCCAGCAGCTTGGGGGTGTTACAGGGCCACAATGAGCAGTTCTTC
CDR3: CASSLGVLQGHNEQFF

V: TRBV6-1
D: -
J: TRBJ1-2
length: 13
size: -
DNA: TGTGCCAGCGTTTTATCCGGGCTCTTAGGCTACACCTTC
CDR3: CASVLSGLLGYTF

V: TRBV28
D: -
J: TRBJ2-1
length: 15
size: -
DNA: TGTGCCAGCAGTCCCCCCCGCGGTCTCTACAATGAGCAGTTCTTC
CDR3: CASSPPRGLYNEQFF

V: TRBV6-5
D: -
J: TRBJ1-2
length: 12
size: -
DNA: TGTGCCAGCAGTTACTCAGAAGGAGGCTACACCTTC
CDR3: CASSYSEGGYTF

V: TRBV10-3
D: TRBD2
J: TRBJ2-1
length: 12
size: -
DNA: TGTGCCATCAGTGCTGCGGGGGATGAGCAGTTCTTC
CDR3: CAISAAGDEQFF

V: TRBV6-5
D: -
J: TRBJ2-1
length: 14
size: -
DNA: TGTGCCAGCAGTTACTCGAATCGGAGGAATGAGCAGTTCTTC
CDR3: CASSYSNRRNEQFF